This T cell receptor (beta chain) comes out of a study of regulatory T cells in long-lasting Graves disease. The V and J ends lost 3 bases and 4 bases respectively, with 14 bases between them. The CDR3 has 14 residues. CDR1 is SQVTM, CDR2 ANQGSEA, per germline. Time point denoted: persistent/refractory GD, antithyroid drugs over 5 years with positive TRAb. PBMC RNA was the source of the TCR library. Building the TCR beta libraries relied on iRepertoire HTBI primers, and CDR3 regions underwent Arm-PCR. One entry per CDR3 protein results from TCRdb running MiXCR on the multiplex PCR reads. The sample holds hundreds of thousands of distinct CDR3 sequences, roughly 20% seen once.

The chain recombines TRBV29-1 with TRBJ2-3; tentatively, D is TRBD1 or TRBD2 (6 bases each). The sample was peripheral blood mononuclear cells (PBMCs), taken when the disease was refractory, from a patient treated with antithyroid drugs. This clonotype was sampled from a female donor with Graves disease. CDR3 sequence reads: CSVEGYGGADTQYF. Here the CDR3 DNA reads TGCAGCGTTGAGGGGTACGGGGGCGCAGATACGCAGTATTTT.